The following is a T cell receptor (beta chain) sequence with its context. A much larger clonotype is one base distant, so this may be a read error. The source of the sample is a study of Ad26.COV2.S vaccination and SARS-CoV-2 variants. Sequenced by immunoSEQ multiplex PCR; TCRdb stores in-frame clones only, minus some. The table lists about 350,000 clones, about 85% of them singletons, with 3% to 4% in the top ten. Described treatment: some 19 received Ad26.COV2.S at low or high dose, single or two shots; 5 received placebo; per-sample allocation not given. The samples date from day 63 after the first vaccine or placebo injection. Vaccination used an Ad26 vector expressing Wuhan-strain SARS-CoV-2 spike. Germline-derived CDR1 and CDR2 are WNHNN and SYGVQD (reference sequence). This CDR3 contains 14 residues. Trimming cost V 0 bases and J 1 base, with 6 bases left between them.

The chain joins TRBV10-1 to TRBJ1-1; D may be TRBD1 (5 bases). This sequence was found in a person aged 18-60 years who received the Ad26.COV2.S COVID-19 vaccine or a placebo. Sequenced material: peripheral blood, taken in a trial of Ad26.COV2.S vaccine versus placebo. The CDR3 loop reads CASSESGGNTEAFF. The CDR3, as DNA: TGCGCCAGCAGTGAGTCGGGGGGGAACACTGAAGCTTTCTTT.